This T cell receptor (beta chain) was identified during a study of shared clonotypes between healthy human individuals. Across the study: Each donor's CD4 naive and CD4 memory cells filled three plates apiece, CD8 naive two, and CD8 memory one.

Naive CD8 isolation took CD45RO-negative cells positively selected for CCR7 and excluded terminally differentiated effector memory CD45RA+ cells. To note about this clone: The antigen remains undetermined.

The CDR3 contains 15 residues. CDR1 and CDR2 (germline): SGHDN, FVKESK. V was cut by 2 bases and J by 0 bases, with 10 bases left in between. Findings of the study overall: Sequencing of the sorted subsets was shown by rarefaction to be incomplete despite large depth. Sampling involved blood alone; tissue repertoires likely differ.

Authors' processing steps: Owing to the provision of junction-only sequences devoid of quality scores by immunoSEQ, filtering differed. Data came from immunoSEQ multiplex PCR; TCRdb stores just in-frame clones and leaves some out. V and J calls and clone size come straight from that table; D and trimming were deduced from the DNA. In the table there are approximately 720,000 clones, about 90% of which are singletons. The sequence was obtained from a young man in good health. The sequencing sample was made of naive CD8+ T cells sorted from blood. The rearrangement joins TRBV14 to TRBJ1-2; D ambiguous. The CDR3 protein is CASSQFGPANYGYTF. In nucleotides, the CDR3 is TGTGCCAGCAGCCAATTCGGACCAGCTAACTATGGCTACACCTTC.